This TCR beta chain was sequenced for a study of blood T cells in healthy people across ages. V was cut by 1 base and J by 13 bases, with 5 bases left in between. The CDR3 has 10 residues. In germline, CDR1 is DFQATT, CDR2 SNEGSKA (reference sequence). Study results and limitations: Comparison with aged donors showed that long-lived donors had more naive CD4+ cells and higher diversity. Investigators treated diversity estimates from one million T cells as underestimates.

This clonotype has at least ten counts. Its specificity is not known. Together with a sample-barcoded 5' primer, a J-beta primer mix was included in a second PCR lasting about 7 to 11 cycles. TCRdb reprocessed the 5' RACE reads via MiXCR and lists one record per CDR3 protein. Of more than 800,000 distinct CDR3 sequences listed, 25% to 30% are singletons. This clonotype was sampled from a woman older than 75 in good health. The specimen sequenced was blood. The rearrangement joins TRBV20-1 to TRBJ1-6; D unresolved. The CDR3 region is CSARVPPLHF. The CDR3 DNA is TGCAGTGCTAGAGTCCCGCCCCTCCACTTT.